The 10 T cell receptor beta chains below were found in one sample sequenced in a study of cytomegalovirus exposure and HLA in healthy donors. PCR amplification relied on 60 Vbeta primers (plus 13 Jbeta primers). TCRdb keeps only in-frame clones here, not all; method: immunoSEQ multiplex PCR. The repertoire holds some 90,000 clones, about 76% seen once, with roughly 4% in the top ten. Sequenced sample: PBMCs. These receptors all stem from a woman between 65 and 79 years old in good health and CMV-seropositive.

This chain joins TRBV7-3 and TRBJ2-5, with 9 bases identical to TRBD2. CDR3 size: 16 residues. Trimming removed 2 bases from V and 4 bases from J; junction bases left unmatched: 8. Germline V gene sequence: CDR1 SGHTA, CDR2 FQGTGA. This chain's CDR3 is CASSLGLSGRLETQYF. The DNA of the CDR3 is TGTGCCAGCAGCTTAGGGCTTAGCGGGAGATTAGAGACCCAGTACTTC.

The CDR3 sequence is CASSEERYNEQFF. The CDR3 DNA reads as TGCGCCAGCAGTGAGGAGCGGTACAATGAGCAGTTCTTC. The genes are TRBV10-1 and TRBJ2-1; maybe TRBD2 (5 bases). Germline V gene data show CDR1 as WNHNN and CDR2 as SYGVQD (reference sequence). V was trimmed by 2 bases and J by 4 bases, leaving 6 bases between them. The CDR3 runs 13 residues.

This clone was seen a few times. The chain combines TRBV6-1 with TRBJ2-2; 8 nucleotides match TRBD2. Trimming cost V 6 bases and J 4 bases; bases outside gene matches: 7. Germline values: CDR1 MNHNS, CDR2 SASEGT. The CDR3 has 15 amino acids. The CDR3 DNA reads as TGTGCCAGCAGGCCGGGACTAGTGGGCACCGGGGAGCTGTTTTTT. Its translation: CASRPGLVGTGELFF.

This clone was counted a single time. The rearrangement uses TRBV5-1 and TRBJ2-7, with a tentative D call TRBD1 (6 bases). Germline CDR1 reads SGHRS; CDR2 reads YFSETQ. V was cut by 0 bases and J by 2 bases, with 12 bases left in between. The CDR3 runs 15 residues. CDR3 protein: CASSLAGRQAYEQYF. DNA of the CDR3: TGCGCCAGCAGCTTGGCCGGTCGACAGGCCTACGAGCAGTACTTC.

This clone was observed a handful of times. CDR3 in DNA: TGTGCCAGCAGCGTGCATTTAGCCTATGGCTACACCTTC. It encodes CASSVHLAYGYTF. The chain carries TRBV2 and TRBJ1-2, with unresolved D. Trimming cost V 6 bases and J 4 bases, with 12 bases left between them. This CDR3 region has 13 residues. Germline lookup yields CDR1 SNHLY and CDR2 FYNNEI.

This clone was seen only a few times. This rearrangement joins TRBV5-6 to TRBJ1-4; TRBD1 aligns across 10 bases. V shed 3 bases and J 8 bases; nucleotides not matched to a gene: 4. The germline V gene encodes CDR1 SGHDT and CDR2 YYEEEE. The CDR3 is 14 amino acids. CDR3 nucleotide sequence: TGTGCCAGCAGCTGGGACAGGGGCCGCGAAAAACTGTTTTTT. Its translation is CASSWDRGREKLFF.

The rearrangement links TRBV30 to TRBJ1-6; no firm D call. Per the germline V gene, CDR1 is GTSNPN and CDR2 is SVGIG (reference sequence). This CDR3 spans 16 amino acids. Trimming left V 3 bases short and J 1 base short, with 13 bases between. The chain's CDR3 is CAWSPYSASYNSPLHF. The CDR3 nucleotides read TGTGCCTGGAGCCCCTATTCTGCGTCCTATAATTCACCCCTCCACTTT.

V usage is TRBV20-1 and J usage is TRBJ2-7; possibly TRBD2 for D (5 bases). CDR3 length: 11 amino acids. Germline CDR1 reads DFQATT; CDR2 reads SNEGSKA (reference sequence). The CDR3: CSSLSDRGQYF. The DNA for the CDR3 is TGCAGCTCCTTAAGCGACCGGGGGCAGTACTTC.

This chain connects TRBV18 to TRBJ2-5; 7 bases line up with TRBD1. TRBJ2-7 explains the end of the DNA better; the J call may be wrong. Germline values: CDR1 KGHSH, CDR2 LQKENI. CDR3 size: 14 residues. CDR3 sequence: CASSPPDRRYEQYF. The DNA of the CDR3 is TGTGCCAGCTCACCCCCGGACAGGAGGTACGAGCAGTACTTC.

The chain uses TRBV15 and TRBJ2-1; 10 nucleotides match TRBD2. V dropped 3 bases and J dropped 8; count of bases not matched to a gene: 10. The CDR3 is 16 amino acids. Germline CDR1 LNHNV, CDR2 YYDKDF (reference sequence). The CDR3 region has the DNA TGTGCCACCAGCAGCGAACTAGCGGGAACGGGAGATGAGCAGTTCTTC. This encodes CATSSELAGTGDEQFF.